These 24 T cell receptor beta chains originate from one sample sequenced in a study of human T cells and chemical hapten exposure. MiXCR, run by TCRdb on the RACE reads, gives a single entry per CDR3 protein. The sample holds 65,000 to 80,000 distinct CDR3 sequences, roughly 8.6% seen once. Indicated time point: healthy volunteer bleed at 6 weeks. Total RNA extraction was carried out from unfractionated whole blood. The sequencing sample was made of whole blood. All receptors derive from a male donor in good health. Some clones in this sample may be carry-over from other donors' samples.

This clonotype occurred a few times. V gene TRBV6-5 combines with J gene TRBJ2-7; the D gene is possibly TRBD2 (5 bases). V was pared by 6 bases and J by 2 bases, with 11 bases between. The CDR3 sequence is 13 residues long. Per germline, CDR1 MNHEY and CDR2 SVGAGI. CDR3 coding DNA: TGTGCCAGCAGGGGCGGGCCCACCTACGAGCAGTACTTC. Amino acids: CASRGGPTYEQYF.

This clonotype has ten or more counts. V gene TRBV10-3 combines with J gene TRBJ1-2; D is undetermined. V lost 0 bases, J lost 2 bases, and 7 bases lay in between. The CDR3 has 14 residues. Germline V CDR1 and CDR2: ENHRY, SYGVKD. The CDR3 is CAISESTRNYGYTF. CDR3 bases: TGTGCCATCAGTGAGTCGACCAGAAACTATGGCTACACCTTC.

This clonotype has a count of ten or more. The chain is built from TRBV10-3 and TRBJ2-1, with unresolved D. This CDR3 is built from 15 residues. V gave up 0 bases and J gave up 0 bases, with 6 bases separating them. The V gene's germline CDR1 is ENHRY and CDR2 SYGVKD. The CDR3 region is CAISESGSSYNEQFF. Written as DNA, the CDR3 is TGTGCCATCAGTGAGTCAGGGTCCTCCTACAATGAGCAGTTCTTC.

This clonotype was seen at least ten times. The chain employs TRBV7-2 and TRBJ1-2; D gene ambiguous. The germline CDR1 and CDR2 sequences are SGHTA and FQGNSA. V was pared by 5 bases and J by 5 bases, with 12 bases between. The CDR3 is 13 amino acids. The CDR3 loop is CASSPRAVYGYTF. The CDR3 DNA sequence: TGTGCCAGCAGCCCTAGAGCTGTATATGGCTACACCTTC.

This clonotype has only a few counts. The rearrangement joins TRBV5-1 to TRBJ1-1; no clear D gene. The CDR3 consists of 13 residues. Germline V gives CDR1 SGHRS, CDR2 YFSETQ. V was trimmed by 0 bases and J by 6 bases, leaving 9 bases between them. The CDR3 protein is CASSLAGLSEAFF. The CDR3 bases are TGCGCCAGCAGCTTGGCCGGGCTATCTGAAGCTTTCTTT. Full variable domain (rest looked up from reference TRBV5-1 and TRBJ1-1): KAGVTQTPRYLIKTRGQQVTLSCSPISGHRSVSWYQQTPGQGLQFLFEYFSETQRNKGNFPGRFSGRQFSNSRSEMNVSTLELGDSALYLCASSLAGLSEAFFGQGTRLTVV.

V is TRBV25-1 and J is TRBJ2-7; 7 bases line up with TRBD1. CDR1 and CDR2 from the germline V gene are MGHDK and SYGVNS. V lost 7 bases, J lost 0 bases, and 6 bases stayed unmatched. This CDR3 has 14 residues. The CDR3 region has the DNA TGTGCCAGCAACCCCCGGGACAGCTCCTACGAGCAGTACTTC. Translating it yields CASNPRDSSYEQYF.

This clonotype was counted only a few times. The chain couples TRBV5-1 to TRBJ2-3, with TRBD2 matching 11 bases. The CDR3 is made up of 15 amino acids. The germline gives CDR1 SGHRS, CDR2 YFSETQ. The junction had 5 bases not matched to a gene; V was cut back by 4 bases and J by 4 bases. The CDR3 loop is CASSPGTSGADTQYF. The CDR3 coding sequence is TGCGCCAGCAGCCCCGGGACTAGCGGAGCAGATACGCAGTATTTT. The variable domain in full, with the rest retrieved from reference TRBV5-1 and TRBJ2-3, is KAGVTQTPRYLIKTRGQQVTLSCSPISGHRSVSWYQQTPGQGLQFLFEYFSETQRNKGNFPGRFSGRQFSNSRSEMNVSTLELGDSALYLCASSPGTSGADTQYFGPGTRLTVL.

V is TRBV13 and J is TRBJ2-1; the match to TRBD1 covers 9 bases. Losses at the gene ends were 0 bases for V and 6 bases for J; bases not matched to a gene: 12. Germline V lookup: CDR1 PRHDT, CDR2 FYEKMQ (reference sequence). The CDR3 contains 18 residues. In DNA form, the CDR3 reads TGTGCCAGCAGCTTAGGTGCCCCGGGACAGGGTGTCATCAATGAGCAGTTCTTC. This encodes CASSLGAPGQGVINEQFF.

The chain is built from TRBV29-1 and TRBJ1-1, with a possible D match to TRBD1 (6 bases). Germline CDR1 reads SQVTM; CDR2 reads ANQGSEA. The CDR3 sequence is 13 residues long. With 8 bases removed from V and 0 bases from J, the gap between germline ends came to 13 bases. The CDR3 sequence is CSSQGRLNTEAFF. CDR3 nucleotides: TGCAGCTCTCAGGGGAGGTTGAACACTGAAGCTTTCTTT.

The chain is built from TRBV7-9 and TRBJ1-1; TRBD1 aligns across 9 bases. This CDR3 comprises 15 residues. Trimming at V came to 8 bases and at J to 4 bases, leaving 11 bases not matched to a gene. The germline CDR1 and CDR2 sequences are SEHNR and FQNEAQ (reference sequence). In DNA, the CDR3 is TGTGCCAGCGGGGAACTACAGGGGGCTTTCACTGAAGCTTTCTTT. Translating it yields CASGELQGAFTEAFF.

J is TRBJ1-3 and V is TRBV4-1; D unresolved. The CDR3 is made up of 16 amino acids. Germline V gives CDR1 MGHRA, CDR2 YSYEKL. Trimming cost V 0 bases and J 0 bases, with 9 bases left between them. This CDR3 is CASSQDRPRSGNTIYF. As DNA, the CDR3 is TGCGCCAGCAGCCAAGACCGACCGCGCTCTGGAAACACCATATATTTT.

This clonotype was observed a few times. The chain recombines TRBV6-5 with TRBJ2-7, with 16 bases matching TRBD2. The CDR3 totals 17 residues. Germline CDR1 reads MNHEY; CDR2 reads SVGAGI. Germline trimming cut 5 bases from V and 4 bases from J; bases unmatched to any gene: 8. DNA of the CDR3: TGTGCCAGCAGTAGGATGGGACTAGCGGGAGGGCCATACGAGCAGTACTTC. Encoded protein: CASSRMGLAGGPYEQYF.

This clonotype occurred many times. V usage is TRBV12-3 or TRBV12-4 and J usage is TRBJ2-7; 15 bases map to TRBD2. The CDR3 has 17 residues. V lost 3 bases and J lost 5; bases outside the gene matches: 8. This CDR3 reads CASSFLGLAGGAHEQYF. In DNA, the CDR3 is TGTGCCAGCAGTTTCCTGGGACTAGCGGGGGGTGCACACGAGCAGTACTTC.

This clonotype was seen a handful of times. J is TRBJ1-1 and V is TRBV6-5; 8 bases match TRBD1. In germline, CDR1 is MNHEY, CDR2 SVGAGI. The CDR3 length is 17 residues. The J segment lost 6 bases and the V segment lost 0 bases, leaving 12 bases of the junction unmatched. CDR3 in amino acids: CASSYSGLGTGRAEAFF. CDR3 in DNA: TGTGCCAGCAGTTACTCGGGATTGGGGACAGGTAGGGCTGAAGCTTTCTTT.

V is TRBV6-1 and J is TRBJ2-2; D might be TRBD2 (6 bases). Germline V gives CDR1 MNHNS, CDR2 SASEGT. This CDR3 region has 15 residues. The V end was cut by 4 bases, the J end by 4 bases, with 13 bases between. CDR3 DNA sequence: TGTGCCAGCAGTGTCCAGCGGGCCTTCACCGGGGAGCTGTTTTTT. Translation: CASSVQRAFTGELFF.

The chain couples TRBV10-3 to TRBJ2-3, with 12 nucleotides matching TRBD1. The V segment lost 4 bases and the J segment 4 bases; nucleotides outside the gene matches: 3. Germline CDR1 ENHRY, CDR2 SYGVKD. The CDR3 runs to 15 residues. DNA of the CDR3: TGTGCCATCAGTGGGGGACAGGGGGCCTCAGATACGCAGTATTTT. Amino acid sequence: CAISGGQGASDTQYF.

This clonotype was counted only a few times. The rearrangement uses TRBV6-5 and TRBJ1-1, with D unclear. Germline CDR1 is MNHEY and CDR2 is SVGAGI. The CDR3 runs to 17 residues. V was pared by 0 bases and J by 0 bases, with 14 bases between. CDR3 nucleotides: TGTGCCAGCAGTTACTCGAGTTCAGAAGGGTTGAACACTGAAGCTTTCTTT. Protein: CASSYSSSEGLNTEAFF.

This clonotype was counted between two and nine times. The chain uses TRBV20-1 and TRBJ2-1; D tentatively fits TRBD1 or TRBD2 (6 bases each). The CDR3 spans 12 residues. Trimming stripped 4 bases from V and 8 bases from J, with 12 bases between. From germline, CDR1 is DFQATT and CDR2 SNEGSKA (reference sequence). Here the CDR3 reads CSANLGGDEQFF. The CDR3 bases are TGCAGTGCTAACCTGGGGGGCGATGAGCAGTTCTTC.

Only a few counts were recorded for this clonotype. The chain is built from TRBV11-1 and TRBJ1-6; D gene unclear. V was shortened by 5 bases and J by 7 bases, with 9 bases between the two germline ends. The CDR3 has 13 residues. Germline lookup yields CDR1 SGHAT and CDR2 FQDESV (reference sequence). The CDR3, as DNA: TGTGCCAGCAGCCTGGACGACAATTCACCCCTCCACTTT. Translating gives CASSLDDNSPLHF.

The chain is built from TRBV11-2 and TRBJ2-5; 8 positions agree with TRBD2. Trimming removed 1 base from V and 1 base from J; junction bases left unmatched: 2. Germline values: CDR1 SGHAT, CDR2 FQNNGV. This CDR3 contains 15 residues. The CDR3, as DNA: TGTGCCAGCAGCTTAGCGCTAGCGGGCCAAGAGACCCAGTACTTC. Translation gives CASSLALAGQETQYF. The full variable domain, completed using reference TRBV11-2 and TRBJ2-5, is EAGVAQSPRYKIIEKRQSVAFWCNPISGHATLYWYQQILGQGPKLLIQFQNNGVVDDSQLPKDRFSAERLKGVDSTLKIQPAKLEDSAVYLCASSLALAGQETQYFGPGTRLLVL.

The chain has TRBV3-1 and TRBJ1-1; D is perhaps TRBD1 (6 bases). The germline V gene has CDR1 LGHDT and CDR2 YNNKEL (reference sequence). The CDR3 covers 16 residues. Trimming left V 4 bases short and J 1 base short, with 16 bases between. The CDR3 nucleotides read TGTGCCAGCAGCCGAATTAGAAGGGGGACGAACACTGAAGCTTTCTTT. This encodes CASSRIRRGTNTEAFF.

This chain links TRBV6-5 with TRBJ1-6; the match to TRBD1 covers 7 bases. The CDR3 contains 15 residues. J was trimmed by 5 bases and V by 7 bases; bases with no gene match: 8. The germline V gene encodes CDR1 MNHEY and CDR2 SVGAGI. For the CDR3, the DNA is TGTGCCAGCATGTTAACCGGGACAGATAATTCACCCCTCCACTTT. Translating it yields CASMLTGTDNSPLHF.

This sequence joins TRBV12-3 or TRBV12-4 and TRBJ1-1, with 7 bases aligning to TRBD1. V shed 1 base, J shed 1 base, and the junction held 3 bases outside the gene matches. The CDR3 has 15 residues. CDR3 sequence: CASSLGDRANTEAFF. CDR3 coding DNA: TGTGCCAGCAGTTTAGGCGACAGGGCGAACACTGAAGCTTTCTTT.

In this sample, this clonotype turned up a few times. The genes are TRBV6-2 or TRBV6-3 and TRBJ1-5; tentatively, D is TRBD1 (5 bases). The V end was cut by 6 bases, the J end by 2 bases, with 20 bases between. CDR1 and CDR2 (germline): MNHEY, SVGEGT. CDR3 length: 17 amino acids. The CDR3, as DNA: TGTGCCAGCAGCGACCCTACTTGGGGGATGGGCAATCAGCCCCAGCATTTT. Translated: CASSDPTWGMGNQPQHF.